What follows describes a single T cell receptor (beta chain). What it binds is unknown. Germline V gene data show CDR1 as SGHDN and CDR2 as FVKESK. V lost 3 bases, J lost 2 bases, and 0 bases lay in between. CDR3 length: 11 residues. The data belong to a study of monozygotic twins with cystic fibrosis. Study-level background: Libraries were built from approximately 3 micrograms of fragmented DNA using about 16 PCR cycles. Findings of the study overall: Age, concordance and disease severity did not associate with shared CDR3 numbers.

The protocol was immunoSEQ multiplex PCR, while the TCRdb copy is restricted to in-frame clones and leaves out a portion. The table records tens of thousands of clones, approximately 98% of them present only once. The sample comprised blood. The chain carries TRBV14 and TRBJ2-3; D not resolved. This sequence was found in a girl under 18 with cystic fibrosis. CDR3 region: CASSHTDTQYF. As DNA, the CDR3 is TGTGCCAGCAGCCACACAGATACGCAGTATTTT. The whole variable domain, filled in from reference TRBV14 and TRBJ2-3, reads EAGVTQFPSHSVIEKGQTVTLRCDPISGHDNLYWYRRVMGKEIKFLLHFVKESKQDESGMPNNRFLAERTGGTYSTLKVQPAELEDSGVYFCASSHTDTQYFGPGTRLTVL.